A single sample gave rise to the 29 T cell receptor beta chains below, sequenced in a study of shared clonotypes between healthy human individuals. Measured with immunoSEQ multiplex PCR; TCRdb has only the in-frame clones, and not every one. Of roughly 500,000 clones in the sample, about four fifths were seen once. The sequenced sample was PBMCs. The receptors here all came from a woman aged 35 to 49 in good health. Some clones in this sample may be carry-over from other donors' samples.

The V gene is TRBV2, the J gene TRBJ1-4, with 9 bases aligning to TRBD1. Trimming at V came to 9 bases and at J to 8 bases, leaving 7 bases not matched to a gene. The length of the CDR3 is 13 residues. CDR1 is SNHLY and CDR2 is FYNNEI in the germline V gene. The CDR3 DNA is TGTGCCAGTGGGGACAGGGAAAGAGAAAAACTGTTTTTT. Its protein product is CASGDREREKLFF.

This chain connects TRBV14 to TRBJ2-5; D gene unclear. This CDR3 region has 14 residues. Per the germline V gene, CDR1 is SGHDN and CDR2 is FVKESK. Trimming pared 5 bases from V and 4 bases from J, leaving 14 bases between. The CDR3 here is CASSNLQNTETQYF. The CDR3 region has the DNA TGTGCCAGCAGCAACCTACAGAATACAGAGACCCAGTACTTC. Combining the CDR3 with reference TRBV14 and TRBJ2-5 gives the whole variable domain EAGVTQFPSHSVIEKGQTVTLRCDPISGHDNLYWYRRVMGKEIKFLLHFVKESKQDESGMPNNRFLAERTGGTYSTLKVQPAELEDSGVYFCASSNLQNTETQYFGPGTRLLVL.

The rearrangement links TRBV2 to TRBJ1-1; no clear D. V gave up 6 bases and J gave up 0 bases, with 8 bases separating them. Per germline, CDR1 SNHLY and CDR2 FYNNEI. This CDR3 spans 13 amino acids. The CDR3 sequence is CASRGGLNTEAFF. In nucleotides, the CDR3 is TGTGCCAGCAGGGGAGGCCTGAACACTGAAGCTTTCTTT. Combining the CDR3 with reference TRBV2 and TRBJ1-1 gives the whole variable domain EPEVTQTPSHQVTQMGQEVILRCVPISNHLYFYWYRQILGQKVEFLVSFYNNEISEKSEIFDDQFSVERPDGSNFTLKIRSTKLEDSAMYFCASRGGLNTEAFFGQGTRLTVV.

In its sample, this clone was seen once. The rearrangement uses TRBV10-3 and TRBJ1-5, with D unclear. There are 13 residues in the CDR3. The V end lost 0 bases, the J end lost 7 bases, and 7 bases lay between the germline ends. CDR1 and CDR2 from the germline V gene are ENHRY and SYGVKD. Here the CDR3 DNA reads TGTGCCATCAGTGAGTCGGTGGAGCAGCCCCAGCATTTT. Amino acid sequence: CAISESVEQPQHF.

The J gene is TRBJ2-2, the V gene TRBV28; D possibly corresponds to TRBD1 (5 bases). The germline CDR1 and CDR2 sequences are MDHEN and SYDVKM. V dropped 6 bases and J dropped 4 bases, with 12 bases sitting between them. CDR3 length: 14 residues. CDR3 sequence reads: CASSRVVGTGELFF. The CDR3 DNA reads as TGTGCCAGCAGCAGGGTTGTCGGCACCGGGGAGCTGTTTTTT.

This clone has more than one count but fewer than ten. This chain links TRBV15 with TRBJ2-3, with 7 nucleotides matching TRBD2. This CDR3 is 15 amino acids long. The V gene's germline CDR1 is LNHNV and CDR2 YYDKDF (reference sequence). Germline trimming cut 0 bases from V and 5 bases from J; bases unmatched to any gene: 5. CDR3: CATSREGRDGDTQYF. For the CDR3, the DNA is TGTGCCACCAGCAGAGAAGGGAGGGACGGAGATACGCAGTATTTT.

The V gene is TRBV9, the J gene TRBJ2-1; D possibly uses TRBD1 or TRBD2 (5 bases each). Germline CDR1 reads SGDLS; CDR2 reads YYNGEE. This CDR3 has 16 residues. Trimming shortened V by 6 bases and J by 2 bases, and 18 bases separated the two germline ends. The CDR3 loop reads CASTESGATPYNEQFF. The DNA of the CDR3 is TGTGCCAGCACCGAATCCGGGGCAACACCCTACAATGAGCAGTTCTTC.

The chain employs TRBV11-2 and TRBJ1-1; D not resolved. The germline V gene has CDR1 SGHAT and CDR2 FQNNGV. Trimming stripped 5 bases from V and 4 bases from J, with 14 bases between. The CDR3 sequence is 14 residues long. The CDR3 is CASSRTGPPTEAFF. DNA for the CDR3: TGTGCCAGCAGCCGAACCGGGCCCCCCACTGAAGCTTTCTTT.

This clone was counted only a few times. The V gene is TRBV5-6, the J gene TRBJ2-5, with D hard to call. Trimming took 0 bases from V and 1 from J, leaving 7 bases between them. Germline loops: CDR1 SGHDT, CDR2 YYEEEE. The CDR3 loop spans 14 amino acids. The CDR3 DNA sequence: TGTGCCAGCAGCTTGGGACTTCCCCAAGAGACCCAGTACTTC. This codes for CASSLGLPQETQYF.

V usage is TRBV27 and J usage is TRBJ2-5; TRBD2 aligns across 10 bases. The V gene end was trimmed by 0 bases and the J gene end by 4 bases; junction bases not matched to a gene: 5. Germline CDR1 is MNHEY and CDR2 is SMNVEV (reference sequence). The CDR3 runs to 16 residues. CDR3 sequence (DNA): TGTGCCAGCAGTTTATCTGGGCTAGCGGGAGTAGAGACCCAGTACTTC. Translation gives CASSLSGLAGVETQYF.

This clone has a handful of counts. The rearrangement links TRBV4-1 to TRBJ1-5; D remains unclear. V shed 5 bases and J shed 6 bases, with 11 bases lying between them. Germline V CDR1 and CDR2: MGHRA, YSYEKL. CDR3 length equals 13 residues. DNA of the CDR3: TGCGCCAGCAGCTTCGAGATACGTCAGCCCCAGCATTTT. This encodes CASSFEIRQPQHF.

The V and J genes are TRBV7-8 and TRBJ2-3, with 7 bases that match TRBD2. The ends lost 3 bases at V and 6 bases at J; junction bases unmatched: 6. This CDR3 comprises 14 residues. Looked up from germline, CDR1 is SGHVS and CDR2 is FQNEAQ. The CDR3 sequence is CASSLTGGRDTQYF. The CDR3 nucleotides read TGTGCCAGCAGCTTGACGGGAGGACGGGATACGCAGTATTTT.

V is TRBV9 and J is TRBJ1-3; tentatively, D is TRBD1 (6 bases). V was cut by 4 bases and J by 3 bases, with 29 bases left in between. Germline V CDR1 and CDR2: SGDLS, YYNGEE. The CDR3 loop spans 20 amino acids. The CDR3 DNA reads TGTGCCAGCAGCTCGAGGACAGAAACAAACGTACTCTTGGGTGGAAACACCATATATTTT. This sequence encodes CASSSRTETNVLLGGNTIYF.

J is TRBJ2-7 and V is TRBV5-6; D is possibly TRBD1 (5 bases). Germline V gene sequence: CDR1 SGHDT, CDR2 YYEEEE. The CDR3 has 13 amino acids. V lost 2 bases, J lost 4 bases, and 10 bases lay in between. The chain's CDR3 is CASSFDSKYEQYF. CDR3 in DNA: TGTGCCAGCAGCTTCGACAGCAAATACGAGCAGTACTTC.

The sample holds one count of this clone. The same CDR3 arises from other DNA sequences in this sample as well. The V and J genes are TRBV6-1 and TRBJ2-7; 7 positions agree with TRBD1. The CDR3 totals 12 residues. Per the germline V gene, CDR1 is MNHNS and CDR2 is SASEGT. J lost 4 bases, V lost 8 bases, and 5 bases had no gene match. CDR3 coding DNA: TGTGCCAGCTCCCCACAGGGGTACGAGCAGTACTTC. It specifies CASSPQGYEQYF.

The gene calls are TRBV6-1 and TRBJ2-6; D is undetermined. Looked up from germline, CDR1 is MNHNS and CDR2 is SASEGT. CDR3 length: 15 residues. V lost 1 base to trimming and J lost 0 bases, with 4 bases between them. CDR3 DNA: TGTGCCAGCAGTGAAGGTGTCTCTGGGGCCAACGTCCTGACTTTC. Protein product: CASSEGVSGANVLTF.

This clone was seen a few times. The junction departs from germline at one end; a sequencing error may be responsible. This chain's CDR3 is CASSLWGTKTGELFF. CDR3 bases: TGTGCCAGCAGCTTGTGGGGGACGAAGACCGGGGAGCTGTTTTTT. This rearrangement joins TRBV5-6 to TRBJ2-2; D is perhaps TRBD1 or TRBD2 (5 bases each). Germline assignment: CDR1 SGHDT and CDR2 YYEEEE. This CDR3 has 15 residues.

This clone occurred a few times. V usage is TRBV7-3 and J usage is TRBJ2-2; no firm D call. CDR1 SGHTA and CDR2 FQGTGA come from the germline V gene. Trimming shortened V by 1 base and J by 6 bases, and 3 bases separated the two germline ends. The CDR3 extends over 12 amino acids. The CDR3: CASSLNAGELFF. The CDR3 DNA reads as TGTGCCAGCAGCTTAAACGCCGGGGAGCTGTTTTTT. Using reference TRBV7-3 and TRBJ2-2 for the parts outside the CDR3, the full variable domain is GAGVSQTPSNKVTEKGKYVELRCDPISGHTALYWYRQSLGQGPEFLIYFQGTGAADDSGLPNDRFFAVRPEGSVSTLKIQRTERGDSAVYLCASSLNAGELFFGEGSRLTVL.

CDR3 amino acids: CASSVGVRGSTEAFF. The CDR3 DNA reads as TGTGCCAGCAGCGTAGGGGTCCGGGGGAGCACTGAAGCTTTCTTT. The chain recombines TRBV9 with TRBJ1-1; D possibly corresponds to TRBD1 (5 bases). Germline V gene data show CDR1 as SGDLS and CDR2 as YYNGEE. Trimming took 0 bases from V and 4 from J, leaving 13 bases between them. CDR3 size: 15 residues.

The chain couples TRBV2 to TRBJ1-1; D call uncertain. The germline CDR1 and CDR2 sequences are SNHLY and FYNNEI. This CDR3 contains 14 residues. Trimming shortened V by 4 bases and J by 1 base, and 10 bases separated the two germline ends. This CDR3 reads CASSVEAENTEAFF. In nucleotides, the CDR3 is TGTGCCAGCAGTGTTGAGGCAGAGAACACTGAAGCTTTCTTT.

The V gene is TRBV7-8, the J gene TRBJ1-1; the D gene is possibly TRBD1 (6 bases). V lost 0 bases, J lost 1 base, and 15 bases lay in between. The CDR3 is 17 amino acids. Germline V CDR1 and CDR2: SGHVS, FQNEAQ. Written as DNA, the CDR3 is TGTGCCAGCAGCTTAGCGCGATATGGACAGTCGAACACTGAAGCTTTCTTT. Translating gives CASSLARYGQSNTEAFF.

The CDR3 loop reads CASSPLYGGGRSDYEQYF. Written as DNA, the CDR3 is TGTGCCAGCAGCCCACTCTACGGGGGAGGGAGGTCGGACTACGAGCAGTACTTC. V gene TRBV5-5 combines with J gene TRBJ2-7; TRBD2 matches 7 bases. The germline V gene has CDR1 SGHKS and CDR2 YYEKEE (reference sequence). The CDR3 has 18 amino acids. V trimming: 4 bases; J trimming: 3 bases; junction bases outside the gene matches: 19.

This clone has just one count. V and J are TRBV11-2 and TRBJ2-7, with no clear D. Looked up from germline, CDR1 is SGHAT and CDR2 is FQNNGV. V lost 5 bases and J 0 bases, leaving 11 bases between the germline ends. The CDR3 extends over 14 amino acids. CDR3 protein: CASSGSRSSYEQYF. In DNA form, the CDR3 reads TGTGCCAGCAGCGGTTCGAGGAGCTCCTACGAGCAGTACTTC.

The J gene is TRBJ1-2, the V gene TRBV21-1; the table gives TRBD1 as D, unverified against the DNA. TRBV21-1 is a known pseudogene. The CDR3 extends over 13 amino acids. CDR3 sequence: CASRGQGAFGYTF. DNA of the CDR3: TGTGCCAGCAGAGGACAGGGGGCTTTTGGCTACACCTTC.

The chain combines TRBV28 with TRBJ2-7; 10 bases match TRBD2. The CDR3 length is 15 residues. Germline V CDR1 and CDR2: MDHEN, SYDVKM. V shed 3 bases and J 0 bases; nucleotides not matched to a gene: 2. The CDR3 DNA follows: TGTGCCAGCAGTTTGCCTAGCGGGGGCTCCTACGAGCAGTACTTC. Translation: CASSLPSGGSYEQYF. Filled out from reference TRBV28 and TRBJ2-7, the complete variable domain reads DVKVTQSSRYLVKRTGEKVFLECVQDMDHENMFWYRQDPGLGLRLIYFSYDVKMKEKGDIPEGYSVSREKKERFSLILESASTNQTSMYLCASSLPSGGSYEQYFGPGTRLTVT.

The gene calls are TRBV15 and TRBJ2-1; 8 bases align to TRBD1. Per germline, CDR1 LNHNV and CDR2 YYDKDF (reference sequence). V shed 4 bases and J 3 bases; nucleotides not matched to a gene: 8. The CDR3 runs to 16 residues. The CDR3 here is CATSKSQGASYNEQFF. DNA of the CDR3: TGTGCCACCAGCAAATCCCAGGGGGCGAGCTACAATGAGCAGTTCTTC.

V gene TRBV5-1 combines with J gene TRBJ2-2; TRBD1 matches at 8 bases. Trimming at V came to 4 bases and at J to 9 bases, leaving 8 bases not matched to a gene. Germline CDR1 is SGHRS and CDR2 is YFSETQ. CDR3 size: 14 residues. This chain's CDR3 is CASSIQGAGRELFF. For the CDR3, the DNA is TGCGCCAGCAGCATCCAGGGGGCGGGCCGGGAGCTGTTTTTT.

CDR3 in DNA: TGTGCCAGCAGCCTCCCCGACCCCACCGGGGAGCTGTTTTTT. This gives the protein CASSLPDPTGELFF. The gene calls are TRBV6-1 and TRBJ2-2; D unclear. The germline CDR1 and CDR2 sequences are MNHNS and SASEGT. The ends were cut back, 6 bases at V and 4 bases at J, with 12 bases in the middle. This CDR3 has 14 amino acids.

The sample holds a few counts of this clone. The J gene is TRBJ2-2, the V gene TRBV11-1; tentatively, D is TRBD2 (8 bases). The CDR3 has 16 amino acids. V shed 5 bases and J shed 3 bases, with 16 bases lying between them. CDR1 SGHAT and CDR2 FQDESV come from the germline V gene (reference sequence). The CDR3 coding sequence is TGTGCCAGCAGCCCCGGGAGGGGGCGAGACACCGGGGAGCTGTTTTTT. Protein sequence: CASSPGRGRDTGELFF. The full variable domain, with the rest looked up from reference TRBV11-1 and TRBJ2-2, is EAEVAQSPRYKITEKSQAVAFWCDPISGHATLYWYRQILGQGPELLVQFQDESVVDDSQLPKDRFSAERLKGVDSTLKIQPAELGDSAMYLCASSPGRGRDTGELFFGEGSRLTVL.